The clone carrying this T cell receptor beta chain was counted many times. What it binds is unknown. The sample belongs to a study of blood T cells in healthy people across ages. Study outcomes and limitations: A strong correlation was found between TCR beta diversity and the percentage of naive T cells.

The CDR3 totals 14 residues. Unmatched junction bases numbered 1, after V lost 2 bases and J lost 1 base. A J-beta primer mix and a sample-barcoded 5' primer were used in a second PCR of about 7 to 12 cycles. Via MiXCR, TCRdb re-called the 5' RACE reads, giving one row per CDR3 protein. Of 650,000 to 1,000,000 distinct CDR3 sequences detected, around 36% appear once; the ten largest clones hold around 13%. The specimen sequenced was blood. This rearrangement joins TRBV12-3 or TRBV12-4 to TRBJ2-7; 8 positions agree with TRBD1. The TCR was taken from a man between 18 and 29 years old in good health. In nucleotides, the CDR3 is TGTGCCAGCAGTTTAAGGACAGGGTCCTACGAGCAGTACTTC. Its translation: CASSLRTGSYEQYF.